This T cell receptor beta chain stems from a study of molecular identifiers for immune sequencing clone quantification. Findings of the study overall: Highly expanded clone sizes could end up underestimated if a barcode were shared by identical TCR molecules. Among 800,000 to 1,000,000 naive cells, spiked Jurkat TCR RNA from a single cell was reportedly detectable.

Concerning this clonotype itself: Its specificity is unknown. Given a much more abundant clone one base away, this may be a read error.

For bulk TCR libraries, previously described methods and listed TCR primers were used. MiXCR, run by TCRdb on the PCR reads, gives a single entry per CDR3 protein. Of about 640,000 distinct CDR3 sequences listed, roughly 21% were seen once; the top ten hold roughly 0.85%. As CD8+CD4-CCR7+CD45RA+ cells, naive CD8 T cells were sorted. V lost 5 bases and J 2 bases, leaving 22 bases between the germline ends. In germline, CDR1 is SGHTA, CDR2 FQGNSA. The CDR3 is made up of 17 amino acids. The gene calls are TRBV7-2 and TRBJ2-7; tentatively, D is TRBD1 (6 bases). This receptor was identified in a human donor in good health. Some libraries in this study had Jurkat cell RNA spiked in. The sample comprised naive CD8+ T cells from blood, with Jurkat cell RNA spiked in. The subset is: FACS-sorted CD8+CD4-CCR7+CD45RA+ naive T cells. CDR3: CASSAYPPGQIPYEQYF. Here the CDR3 DNA reads TGTGCCAGCAGCGCGTACCCCCCGGGACAAATCCCCTACGAGCAGTACTTC.